These 2 T cell receptor beta chains came from one sample sequenced in a study of OX40 agonist ivuxolimab in advanced cancers. The library was generated by the immunoSEQ multiplex PCR assay. TCRdb took this table from immuneACCESS and kept in-frame rearrangements with V and J called. Such tables lack part of the clones; where checked against another copy, unresolved V genes explain under half of the gap, and the rest is unexplained. Across this sample there are 100,000 or so clones, with about 89% seen only once. The top ten constitute about 0.15% of the sample. Sequenced material: CD4+ or CD8+ T cells sorted from blood, taken in a trial of the OX40 agonist ivuxolimab. These receptors all come from an adult with an advanced solid tumor such as melanoma, head and neck, liver or kidney cancer.

This clone was seen a handful of times. The chain carries TRBV6-1 and TRBJ2-7, with D perhaps matching TRBD2 (5 bases). This CDR3 has 15 residues. Germline V gene lookup returns CDR1 MNHNS and CDR2 SASEGT. Trimming removed 5 bases at V and 3 bases at J, with 17 bases between. CDR3 sequence: CASSNIRPGLYEQYF. DNA of the CDR3: TGTGCCAGCAGTAACATTAGGCCCGGACTCTACGAGCAGTACTTC.

The V and J genes are TRBV9 and TRBJ2-1; 9 bases fit TRBD2. The CDR3 runs to 17 residues. Germline CDR1 reads SGDLS; CDR2 reads YYNGEE. With V trimmed by 0 bases and J by 0 bases, 4 bases remained unmatched. CDR3 in DNA: TGTGCCAGCAGCGTAGTTGGTAGCGGGAGCTCCTACAATGAGCAGTTCTTC. It yields the protein CASSVVGSGSSYNEQFF.